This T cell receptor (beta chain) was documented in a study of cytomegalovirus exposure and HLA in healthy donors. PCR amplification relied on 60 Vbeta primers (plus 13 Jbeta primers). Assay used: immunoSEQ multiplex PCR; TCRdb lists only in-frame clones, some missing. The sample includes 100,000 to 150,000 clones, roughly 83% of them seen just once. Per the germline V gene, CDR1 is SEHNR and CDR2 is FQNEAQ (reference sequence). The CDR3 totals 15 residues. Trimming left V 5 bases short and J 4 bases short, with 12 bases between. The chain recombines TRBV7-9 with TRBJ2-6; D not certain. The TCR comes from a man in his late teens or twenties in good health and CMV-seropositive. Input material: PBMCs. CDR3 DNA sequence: TGTGCCAGCAGCCCGCCGAGCGTAGGGGCCAACGTCCTGACTTTC. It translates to CASSPPSVGANVLTF. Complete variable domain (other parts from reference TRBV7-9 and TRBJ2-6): DTGVSQNPRHKITKRGQNVTFRCDPISEHNRLYWYRQTLGQGPEFLTYFQNEAQLEKSRLLSDRFSAERPKGSFSTLEIQRTEQGDSAMYLCASSPPSVGANVLTFGAGSRLTVL.